Shown below are 23 T cell receptor beta chains from a single sample sequenced in a study of human T cells and chemical hapten exposure. The time point denotes: patch test 2, 6 weeks after DPC sensitization. Treatment described: therapeutic diphenylcyclopropenone sensitization with weekly scalp DPC. MiXCR was run by TCRdb on the RACE reads, yielding one entry per CDR3 protein. The repertoire holds about 50,000 distinct CDR3 sequences, with around 9.5% as singletons. The material was whole blood, obtained in connection with sensitization to the hapten diphenylcyclopropenone (DPC). These TCRs come from a woman aged 45-59 years with alopecia areata. Some clones in this sample may be carry-over from other donors' samples.

The gene calls are TRBV7-2 and TRBJ1-1; D unresolved. V shed 5 bases and J shed 7 bases, with 17 bases lying between them. Germline V lookup: CDR1 SGHTA, CDR2 FQGNSA. This CDR3 spans 14 amino acids. The CDR3 nucleotides read TGTGCCAGCAGCCCCGGCGCCGCCTGGGGTGAAGCTTTCTTT. Encoded protein: CASSPGAAWGEAFF.

Ten or more counts support this clonotype. The chain has TRBV5-1 and TRBJ2-1; D is unresolved. Germline values: CDR1 SGHRS, CDR2 YFSETQ. With 2 bases removed from V and 5 bases from J, the gap between germline ends came to 14 bases. The CDR3 runs 15 residues. The CDR3 loop reads CASSFMTETNNEQFF. CDR3 sequence (DNA): TGCGCCAGCAGCTTCATGACTGAAACCAACAATGAGCAGTTCTTC.

This clonotype has at least ten counts. The genes are TRBV7-6 and TRBJ2-2; tentatively, D is TRBD1 (5 bases). V shed 1 base and J shed 0 bases, with 18 bases lying between them. This CDR3 has 19 amino acids. Germline V gene sequence: CDR1 SGHVS, CDR2 FNYEAQ. CDR3 in amino acids: CASSLVGRGTPSNTGELFF. CDR3 nucleotide sequence: TGTGCCAGCAGCTTAGTGGGAAGGGGCACCCCATCGAACACCGGGGAGCTGTTTTTT.

A word on this clonotype: With a much larger clone just one base away, this may be a read error. The chain recombines TRBV7-8 with TRBJ1-1; D gene uncertain. This CDR3 spans 13 amino acids. In germline, CDR1 is SGHVS, CDR2 FQNEAQ. CDR3 nucleotides: TGTGCCAGCAGTGACCCTTTGAACACTGAAGCTCTCTTT. The encoded protein is CASSDPLNTEALF.

The V call is TRBV28, the J call TRBJ2-7; TRBD2 aligns across 9 bases. V dropped 5 bases and J dropped 3; count of bases not matched to a gene: 8. From germline, CDR1 is MDHEN and CDR2 SYDVKM. The CDR3 runs 15 residues. CDR3 DNA: TGTGCCAGCAGTCTGCCGGGACTAGCTAACTACGAGCAGTACTTC. It translates to CASSLPGLANYEQYF.

V and J are TRBV29-1 and TRBJ2-7; 10 nucleotides align to TRBD2. CDR1 and CDR2 (germline): SQVTM, ANQGSEA. The CDR3 length is 15 residues. Trimming removed 3 bases from V and 3 bases from J; junction bases left unmatched: 8. CDR3 in amino acids: CSVDIGLAGVYEQYF. The CDR3 DNA is TGCAGCGTTGATATCGGGCTAGCGGGAGTCTACGAGCAGTACTTC.

The J gene is TRBJ2-7, the V gene TRBV12-3 or TRBV12-4, with D perhaps matching TRBD1 (5 bases). This CDR3 spans 13 amino acids. Trimming took off 3 bases at V and 4 bases at J, with 10 bases between the two ends. CDR3 region: CASSLSQGYEQYF. Here the CDR3 DNA reads TGTGCCAGCAGTTTGAGCCAGGGATACGAGCAGTACTTC.

This clonotype was observed at least ten times. The chain recombines TRBV6-5 with TRBJ1-1; TRBD1 agrees at 7 bases. From germline, CDR1 is MNHEY and CDR2 SVGAGI. The trim removed 6 bases at V and 0 bases at J, leaving 4 bases unmatched. The CDR3 covers 14 residues. The DNA of the CDR3 is TGTGCCAGCAGCGACAGGGATCTGAACACTGAAGCTTTCTTT. Protein product: CASSDRDLNTEAFF.

The chain couples TRBV28 to TRBJ2-7; D remains unclear. Between the trimmed V and J ends, which lost 2 bases and 2 bases, there was a span of 10 bases. Looked up from germline, CDR1 is MDHEN and CDR2 is SYDVKM. The CDR3 is 14 amino acids. CDR3 bases: TGTGCCAGCAGTTTAACCGGGCGTCCCTACGAGCAGTACTTC. It specifies CASSLTGRPYEQYF.

This clonotype was recorded many times. The chain recombines TRBV5-6 with TRBJ1-5; D ambiguous. CDR1 SGHDT and CDR2 YYEEEE come from the germline V gene. The CDR3 covers 14 residues. V lost 7 bases to trimming and J lost 3 bases, with 14 bases between them. The CDR3 is CASSPGSYNQPQHF. The CDR3, as DNA: TGTGCCAGCTCCCCAGGAAGTTACAATCAGCCCCAGCATTTT.

This clonotype was recorded many times. This sequence joins TRBV5-1 and TRBJ1-1; TRBD1 matches 8 bases. The germline CDR1 and CDR2 sequences are SGHRS and YFSETQ. J lost 1 base, V lost 4 bases, and 3 bases had no gene match. The CDR3 is 14 residues long. The CDR3 reads CASSPDRGNTEAFF. The CDR3 nucleotides read TGCGCCAGCAGCCCCGACAGGGGGAACACTGAAGCTTTCTTT.

This clonotype was seen at least ten times. The CDR3 reads CASSLARTRDRGRQPQHF. As DNA, the CDR3 is TGTGCCAGCAGTTTAGCGCGAACTAGGGACAGGGGTCGTCAGCCCCAGCATTTT. V usage is TRBV12-3 or TRBV12-4 and J usage is TRBJ1-5; 10 nucleotides agree with TRBD1. With V trimmed by 0 bases and J by 6 bases, 11 bases remained unmatched. The CDR3 runs to 18 residues.

This clonotype was recorded a few times. The genes are TRBV6-5 and TRBJ1-1, with TRBD1 matching over 9 bases. With V trimmed by 5 bases and J by 1 base, 2 bases remained unmatched. CDR1 is MNHEY and CDR2 is SVGAGI in the germline V gene. This CDR3 is built from 14 residues. This CDR3 reads CASSRTGANTEAFF. DNA of the CDR3: TGTGCCAGCAGTCGGACAGGGGCGAACACTGAAGCTTTCTTT.

The chain has TRBV10-3 and TRBJ2-5, with TRBD2 identical over 10 bases. This CDR3 spans 14 amino acids. V lost 3 bases to trimming and J lost 5 bases; unmatched junction nucleotides: 3. Germline assignment: CDR1 ENHRY and CDR2 SYGVKD. CDR3 region: CAISDGTSDETQYF. The DNA of the CDR3 is TGTGCCATCAGTGACGGGACTAGCGACGAGACCCAGTACTTC.

This clonotype appeared a few times. The V and J genes are TRBV6-1 and TRBJ2-6; D remains unclear. Germline V CDR1 and CDR2: MNHNS, SASEGT. The CDR3 length is 15 residues. V was trimmed by 4 bases and J by 3 bases, leaving 10 bases between them. The CDR3 coding sequence is TGTGCCAGCAGTGGACATAGAAGTGGGGCCAACGTCCTGACTTTC. It is translated as CASSGHRSGANVLTF.

This clonotype occurred many times. The chain uses TRBV19 and TRBJ1-5, with 11 bases lining up with TRBD1. The germline V gene has CDR1 LNHDA and CDR2 SQIVND (reference sequence). The V gene end was trimmed by 9 bases and the J gene end by 4 bases; junction bases not matched to a gene: 5. The CDR3 extends over 14 amino acids. This CDR3 reads CASSGTGGNQPQHF. The CDR3 region has the DNA TGTGCCAGCTCTGGGACAGGGGGAAATCAGCCCCAGCATTTT.

J is TRBJ2-3 and V is TRBV5-5, with D maybe TRBD2 (5 bases). The CDR3 has 15 amino acids. The germline V gene has CDR1 SGHKS and CDR2 YYEKEE (reference sequence). Trimming removed 1 base at V and 3 bases at J, with 12 bases between. The CDR3, as DNA: TGTGCCAGCAGCTTGATGCGGAGGAGGACAGATACGCAGTATTTT. This translates into CASSLMRRRTDTQYF.

There are a few counts of this clonotype. The gene calls are TRBV20-1 and TRBJ2-1, with TRBD2 matching 8 bases. Trimming took 5 bases from V and 6 from J; bases not matched to a gene: 6. CDR3 length equals 13 residues. Germline V gives CDR1 DFQATT, CDR2 SNEGSKA (reference sequence). This CDR3 is CSASGLVRNEQFF. CDR3 nucleotide sequence: TGCAGTGCTTCGGGACTAGTTCGCAATGAGCAGTTCTTC.

This chain connects TRBV28 to TRBJ2-6, with a tentative D call TRBD2 (5 bases). V was clipped by 3 bases and J by 0 bases, with 9 bases between them. This CDR3 is 16 amino acids long. From germline, CDR1 is MDHEN and CDR2 SYDVKM. The CDR3 region is CASSFPGVSGANVLTF. CDR3 sequence (DNA): TGTGCCAGCAGTTTCCCCGGGGTCTCTGGGGCCAACGTCCTGACTTTC.

The rearrangement uses TRBV5-1 and TRBJ1-2; 11 bases map to TRBD1. The V gene end was trimmed by 6 bases and the J gene end by 2 bases; junction bases not matched to a gene: 6. The V gene's germline CDR1 is SGHRS and CDR2 YFSETQ. The CDR3 has 15 residues. CDR3 sequence: CASNPGQGANYGYTF. The CDR3 DNA reads TGCGCCAGCAACCCTGGACAGGGGGCGAACTATGGCTACACCTTC. The variable domain in full, completed from reference TRBV5-1 and TRBJ1-2, reads KAGVTQTPRYLIKTRGQQVTLSCSPISGHRSVSWYQQTPGQGLQFLFEYFSETQRNKGNFPGRFSGRQFSNSRSEMNVSTLELGDSALYLCASNPGQGANYGYTFGSGTRLTVV.

Many counts were recorded for this clonotype. V and J are TRBV7-9 and TRBJ1-6; D not resolved. This CDR3 region has 13 residues. Germline CDR1 reads SEHNR; CDR2 reads FQNEAQ (reference sequence). V was cut by 1 base and J by 7 bases, with 5 bases left in between. The CDR3 is CASSLESNSPLHF. The CDR3 DNA reads as TGTGCCAGCAGCTTAGAGTCAAATTCACCCCTCCACTTT.

The chain carries TRBV6-6 and TRBJ2-6, with D possibly being TRBD1 (6 bases). Trimming pared 11 bases from V and 4 bases from J, leaving 6 bases between. The CDR3 runs to 11 residues. Germline CDR1 is MNHNY and CDR2 is SVGAGI (reference sequence). The CDR3 sequence is CAGGGANVLTF. CDR3 DNA: TGTGCCGGGGGCGGGGCCAACGTCCTGACTTTC.

This clonotype was counted a few times. CDR3 nucleotide sequence: TGTGCCAGCGGGGGCGGGCGGTATGGCTACACCTTC. It translates to CASGGGRYGYTF. The V and J genes are TRBV6-5 and TRBJ1-2, with TRBD1 as a possible D gene (6 bases). Germline CDR1 reads MNHEY; CDR2 reads SVGAGI. The ends were cut back, 8 bases at V and 5 bases at J, with 12 bases in the middle. CDR3 length: 12 residues.